Shown below are 19 T cell receptor beta chains from a single sample sequenced in a study of T cells after yellow fever vaccination. MiXCR, run by TCRdb on the 5' RACE reads, gives a single entry per CDR3 protein. The repertoire consists of 25,000 to 35,000 distinct CDR3 sequences, with 4.4% occurring once and the leading ten covering 40% to 50%. The input for sequencing was CD8+ T cells sorted from PBMCs, taken 5 days after the yellow fever booster vaccination. Receptor source: a man aged 25 to 45 who received the YFV17D yellow fever vaccine.

This sequence joins TRBV20-1 and TRBJ2-7, with D uncertain. Per the germline V gene, CDR1 is DFQATT and CDR2 is SNEGSKA (reference sequence). This CDR3 region has 11 residues. With 1 base removed from V and 7 bases from J, the gap between germline ends came to 8 bases. The CDR3 here is CSARAMGEQYF. The DNA for the CDR3 is TGCAGTGCTAGAGCCATGGGAGAGCAGTACTTC.

This clonotype was recorded at least ten times. V is TRBV7-3 and J is TRBJ2-1; the D gene is possibly TRBD2 (6 bases). This CDR3 is 18 amino acids long. V dropped 2 bases and J dropped 3 bases, with 20 bases sitting between them. The germline gives CDR1 SGHTA, CDR2 FQGTGA. The CDR3 region is CASSLGPREEPFYNEQFF. The CDR3 DNA follows: TGTGCCAGCAGCTTAGGTCCTAGGGAGGAACCTTTCTACAATGAGCAGTTCTTC. Variable domain in full (rest from reference TRBV7-3 and TRBJ2-1): GAGVSQTPSNKVTEKGKYVELRCDPISGHTALYWYRQSLGQGPEFLIYFQGTGAADDSGLPNDRFFAVRPEGSVSTLKIQRTERGDSAVYLCASSLGPREEPFYNEQFFGPGTRLTVL.

This clonotype was observed at least ten times. The rearrangement uses TRBV7-3 and TRBJ2-7; D might be TRBD1 or TRBD2, each matching 5 bases. The germline CDR1 and CDR2 sequences are SGHTA and FQGTGA. The CDR3 loop spans 14 amino acids. V was clipped by 0 bases and J by 5 bases, with 11 bases between them. The CDR3 nucleotides read TGTGCCAGCAGCTTAACCGCTATGGGGGACGAGCAGTACTTC. This gives the protein CASSLTAMGDEQYF.

The table lists this clonotype with many counts. The V call is TRBV7-6, the J call TRBJ2-7, with TRBD2 matching 11 bases. Germline V gene sequence: CDR1 SGHVS, CDR2 FNYEAQ. V dropped 2 bases and J dropped 0; count of bases not matched to a gene: 6. This CDR3 contains 17 residues. Here the CDR3 DNA reads TGTGCCAGCAGCTTAAAACTAGCGGGAGCCTACTCCTACGAGCAGTACTTC. Encoded protein: CASSLKLAGAYSYEQYF.

This clonotype was seen ten or more times. The J gene is TRBJ2-1, the V gene TRBV27, with D perhaps matching TRBD1 or TRBD2 (6 bases each). V was trimmed by 6 bases and J by 2 bases, leaving 14 bases between them. The CDR3 loop spans 15 amino acids. Germline V CDR1 and CDR2: MNHEY, SMNVEV (reference sequence). The CDR3 DNA follows: TGTGCCAGCAGGGTACAGGGAGGCGCCTACAATGAGCAGTTCTTC. This sequence encodes CASRVQGGAYNEQFF.

Ten or more counts support this clonotype. V and J are TRBV20-1 and TRBJ2-2; 8 bases agree with TRBD2. The CDR3 is 13 residues long. Per the germline V gene, CDR1 is DFQATT and CDR2 is SNEGSKA (reference sequence). V was clipped by 4 bases and J by 3 bases; unmatched bases: 1. CDR3 loop: CSATAGDTGELFF. The CDR3 region has the DNA TGCAGTGCTACAGCGGGGGACACCGGGGAGCTGTTTTTT.

This clonotype occurred many times. This chain uses TRBV21-1 with TRBJ1-5. TRBV21-1 is tagged as a pseudogene. The CDR3 loop spans 16 amino acids. Written as DNA, the CDR3 is TGTGCCAGCAGCAAACTTGATTGGGGTCGCAATCAGCCCCAGCATTTT. Translation: CASSKLDWGRNQPQHF.

This clonotype occurred many times. The CDR3 loop is CSVGQGKNIQYF. The CDR3 DNA follows: TGCAGCGTAGGACAGGGCAAAAACATTCAGTACTTC. This rearrangement joins TRBV29-1 to TRBJ2-4, with 8 bases identical to TRBD1. CDR1 is SQVTM and CDR2 is ANQGSEA in the germline V gene. The junction had 1 base not matched to a gene; V was cut back by 6 bases and J by 3 bases. The CDR3 covers 12 residues.

Ten or more counts support this clonotype. V and J are TRBV9 and TRBJ1-4; TRBD1 agrees at 8 bases. Germline V lookup: CDR1 SGDLS, CDR2 YYNGEE. This CDR3 contains 14 residues. The V segment lost 2 bases and the J segment 8 bases; nucleotides outside the gene matches: 5. The CDR3 nucleotides read TGTGCCAGCAGCGTCGGGACAGGCGAGGAAAAACTGTTTTTT. Its translation: CASSVGTGEEKLFF.

This clonotype has ten or more counts. This chain uses TRBV7-2 with TRBJ2-7; TRBD1 matches 9 bases. This CDR3 comprises 16 residues. J was trimmed by 4 bases and V by 1 base; bases with no gene match: 8. Germline V lookup: CDR1 SGHTA, CDR2 FQGNSA. CDR3 residues: CASSLVPGQGAYEQYF. CDR3 nucleotide sequence: TGTGCCAGCAGCTTAGTCCCGGGACAGGGAGCATACGAGCAGTACTTC.

V gene TRBV7-9 combines with J gene TRBJ2-1; a weak D match, TRBD2 (5 bases). The CDR3 length is 15 residues. Deletions cut 1 base from V and 5 bases from J, with 12 bases between. Germline CDR1 SEHNR, CDR2 FQNEAQ (reference sequence). The CDR3 DNA sequence: TGTGCCAGCAGCTTAGAGCGGCGGCCCGACAATGAGCAGTTCTTC. Protein product: CASSLERRPDNEQFF.

This clonotype was counted only a few times. V usage is TRBV12-3 or TRBV12-4 and J usage is TRBJ2-3, with D possibly TRBD2 on 5 matching bases. The V end lost 8 bases, the J end lost 0 bases, and 15 bases lay between the germline ends. The CDR3 totals 15 residues. The CDR3 spells CASRTGGVSTDTQYF. In nucleotides, the CDR3 is TGTGCCAGCCGAACCGGAGGAGTCAGCACAGATACGCAGTATTTT.

This clonotype was observed a handful of times. V usage is TRBV6-2 or TRBV6-3 and J usage is TRBJ1-1; 10 bases are shared with TRBD1. This CDR3 spans 16 amino acids. V lost 1 base, J lost 0 bases, and 2 bases stayed unmatched. Germline values: CDR1 MNHEY, CDR2 SVGEGT. CDR3 bases: TGTGCCAGCAGTTACTGGGACAGGGGCATGAACACTGAAGCTTTCTTT. It encodes CASSYWDRGMNTEAFF.

This clonotype was found many times. The V and J genes are TRBV29-1 and TRBJ1-2; D is perhaps TRBD1 (5 bases). V was clipped by 5 bases and J by 3 bases, with 10 bases between them. Germline V gene lookup returns CDR1 SQVTM and CDR2 ANQGSEA. This CDR3 is 12 amino acids long. As DNA, the CDR3 is TGCAGCGTTTCCCCCAGGGACTATGGCTACACCTTC. Translated, it gives CSVSPRDYGYTF.

This chain uses TRBV7-9 with TRBJ1-1; D gene uncertain. The V gene lost 11 bases and the J gene lost 3 bases, with 22 bases spanning the gap. Germline V gene lookup returns CDR1 SEHNR and CDR2 FQNEAQ (reference sequence). CDR3 length: 15 amino acids. The CDR3 loop is CAGGHPASKDTEAFF. The DNA for the CDR3 is TGTGCCGGTGGTCACCCGGCGTCAAAGGACACTGAAGCTTTCTTT.

This clonotype occurred many times. This sequence joins TRBV7-9 and TRBJ2-7; TRBD1 matches 9 bases. The CDR3 is made up of 15 amino acids. CDR1 is SEHNR, CDR2 FQNEAQ, per germline (reference sequence). V was pared by 2 bases and J by 4 bases, with 6 bases of the junction left unmatched. This chain's CDR3 is CASSLFPDRGYEQYF. The CDR3 DNA follows: TGTGCCAGCAGCTTATTTCCGGACAGGGGTTACGAGCAGTACTTC.

This clonotype showed up many times. The chain uses TRBV4-2 and TRBJ2-7, with a tentative D call TRBD1 (5 bases). Trimming took 0 bases from V and 4 from J, leaving 19 bases between them. Germline V gene sequence: CDR1 LGHNA, CDR2 YNFKEQ. The CDR3 has 17 amino acids. CDR3: CASSQEVEQAVGYEQYF. The CDR3 DNA sequence: TGTGCCAGCAGCCAAGAGGTCGAACAGGCGGTCGGGTACGAGCAGTACTTC.

This clonotype was picked up many times. The rearrangement joins TRBV4-1 to TRBJ1-6; D unclear. Germline V gene lookup returns CDR1 MGHRA and CDR2 YSYEKL. CDR3 size: 12 residues. The V end was cut by 1 base, the J end by 8 bases, with 3 bases between. The CDR3 reads CASSQADSPLHF. CDR3 bases: TGCGCCAGCAGCCAAGCCGATTCACCCCTCCACTTT.

There are many counts of this clonotype. The chain joins TRBV10-3 to TRBJ2-7; 7 bases line up with TRBD1. The CDR3 is 13 residues long. Germline-derived CDR1 and CDR2 are ENHRY and SYGVKD. The J segment lost 0 bases and the V segment lost 10 bases, leaving 6 bases of the junction unmatched. Here the CDR3 reads CATRQGGSYEQYF. CDR3 DNA sequence: TGTGCCACCCGACAGGGTGGCTCCTACGAGCAGTACTTC.